This T cell receptor beta chain was found in a study of T cells in Graves' hyperthyroidism and ophthalmopathy. This clonotype has just a few counts. The diagnoses drew upon clinical symptoms, serum thyroxine and TRAb, thyroid ultrasound and orbital computed tomography. Template material for amplifying TCR beta CDR3 regions consisted of RNA transcripts. A set of HTBI primers served as the primers for a first-round RT-PCR of the TCR CDR3. TCRdb passed the multiplex PCR reads through MiXCR, listing each CDR3 protein once. The sample carries roughly 660,000 distinct CDR3 sequences, approximately 15% recorded once. The CDR3 has 12 residues. V lost 3 bases and J 8 bases, leaving 10 bases between the germline ends. CDR1 and CDR2 (germline): SGHDN, FVKESK.

The receptor comes from a man aged 45-60 years with Graves' hyperthyroidism. The chain carries TRBV14 and TRBJ1-2; no clear D. The source material was blood. CDR3 protein: CASSHGLGGYTF. The DNA of the CDR3 is TGTGCCAGCAGCCATGGATTAGGGGGCTACACCTTC.